This paragraph covers one T cell receptor (beta chain) sequence. Its target is unknown. This specimen comes from a study of tumor-infiltrating lymphocytes in localized non-small cell lung cancer. Study at large: Patients included smokers and never-smokers with various histologies, some sampled after neoadjuvant chemotherapy. Resected tumor was paired with non-adjacent uninvolved lung from the same patient. Points from the study as a whole: Tumors had more T cell infiltration than uninvolved lung, per TCRbeta sequencing and CD3 counts.

TCRdb's table, derived via immunoSEQ multiplex PCR, lists solely in-frame clones and lacks some. There are 3,000 to 4,500 clones in the sample; roughly 60% occur only once, and approximately 13% lies in the top ten. From germline, CDR1 is SGDLS and CDR2 YYNGEE. The CDR3 covers 15 residues. Trimming stripped 0 bases from V and 7 bases from J, with 16 bases between. The receptor was derived from a human donor with non-small cell lung cancer. Source material: uninvolved lung tissue not adjacent to the tumor. The chain couples TRBV9 to TRBJ2-5, with D uncertain. Here the CDR3 reads CASSVGADPIVTQYF. The CDR3 DNA reads TGTGCCAGCAGCGTAGGGGCGGACCCCATTGTGACCCAGTACTTC.